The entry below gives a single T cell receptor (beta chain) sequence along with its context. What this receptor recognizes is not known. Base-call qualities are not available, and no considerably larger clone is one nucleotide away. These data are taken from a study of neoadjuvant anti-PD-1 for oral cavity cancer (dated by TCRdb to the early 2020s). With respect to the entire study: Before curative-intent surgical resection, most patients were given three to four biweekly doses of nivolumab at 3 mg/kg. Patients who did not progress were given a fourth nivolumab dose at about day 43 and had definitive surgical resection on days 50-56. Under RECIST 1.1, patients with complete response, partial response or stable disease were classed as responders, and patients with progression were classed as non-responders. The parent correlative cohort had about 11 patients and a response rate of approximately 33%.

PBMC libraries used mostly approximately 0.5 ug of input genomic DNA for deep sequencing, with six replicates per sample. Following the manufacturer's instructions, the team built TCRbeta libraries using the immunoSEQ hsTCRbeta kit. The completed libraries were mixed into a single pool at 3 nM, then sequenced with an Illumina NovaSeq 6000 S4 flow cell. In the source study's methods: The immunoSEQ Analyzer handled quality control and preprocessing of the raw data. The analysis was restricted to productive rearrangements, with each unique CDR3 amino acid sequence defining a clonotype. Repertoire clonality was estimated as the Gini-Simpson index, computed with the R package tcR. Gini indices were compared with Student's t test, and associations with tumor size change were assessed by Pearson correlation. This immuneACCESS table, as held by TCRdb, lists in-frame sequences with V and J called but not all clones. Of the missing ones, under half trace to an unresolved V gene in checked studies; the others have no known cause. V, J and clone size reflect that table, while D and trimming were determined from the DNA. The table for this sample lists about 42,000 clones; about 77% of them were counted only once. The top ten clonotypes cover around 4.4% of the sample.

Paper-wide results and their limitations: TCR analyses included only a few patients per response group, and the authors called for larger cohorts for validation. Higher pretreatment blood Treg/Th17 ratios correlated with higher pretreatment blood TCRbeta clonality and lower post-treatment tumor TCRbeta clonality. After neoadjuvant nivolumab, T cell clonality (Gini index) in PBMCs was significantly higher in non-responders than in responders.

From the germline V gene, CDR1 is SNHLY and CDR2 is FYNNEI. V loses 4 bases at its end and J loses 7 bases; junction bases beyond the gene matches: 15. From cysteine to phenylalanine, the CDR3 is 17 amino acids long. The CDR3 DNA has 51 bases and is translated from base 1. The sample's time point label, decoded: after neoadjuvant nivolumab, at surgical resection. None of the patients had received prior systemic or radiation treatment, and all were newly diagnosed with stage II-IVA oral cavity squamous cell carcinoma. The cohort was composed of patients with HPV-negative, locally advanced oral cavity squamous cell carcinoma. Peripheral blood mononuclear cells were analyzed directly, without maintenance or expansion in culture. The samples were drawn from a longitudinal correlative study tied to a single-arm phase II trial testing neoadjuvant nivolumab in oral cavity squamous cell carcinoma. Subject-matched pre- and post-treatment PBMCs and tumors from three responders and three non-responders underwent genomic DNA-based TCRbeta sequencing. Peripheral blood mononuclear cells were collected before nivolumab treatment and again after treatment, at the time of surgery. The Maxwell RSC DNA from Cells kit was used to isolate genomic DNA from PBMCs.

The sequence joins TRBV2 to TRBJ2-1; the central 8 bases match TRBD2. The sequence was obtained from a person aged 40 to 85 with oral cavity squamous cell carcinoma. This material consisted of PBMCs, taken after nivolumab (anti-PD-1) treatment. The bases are TGTGCCAGCAGTGGGGGTAGCGGGATAGGCTCTTATAATGAGCAGTTCTTC. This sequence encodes CASSGGSGIGSYNEQFF.